These 21 T cell receptor beta chains originate from one sample sequenced in a study of cytomegalovirus exposure and HLA in healthy donors (dated by TCRdb to about 2017). Library generation was performed with the immunoSEQ multiplex PCR assay. For the multiplex PCR, a mixture combining 60 forward primers for TCR Vbeta segments and 13 reverse primers for TCR Jbeta segments was used. TCRdb obtained this table from immuneACCESS and retained in-frame rearrangements with V and J assigned. These tables miss some clones; where compared with another copy, unresolved V genes account for less than half of the shortfall, and the remainder is unexplained. This sample gives over 110,000 clones in total; 78% of them show up just once. The ten largest make up roughly 5.6% of the sample. Sequences were obtained from PBMCs. Source of these receptors: a woman in her 40s in good health and CMV-seropositive.

The rearrangement links TRBV11-2 to TRBJ2-1, with a tentative D call TRBD2 (6 bases). The length of the CDR3 is 15 residues. The V end lost 3 bases, the J end lost 6 bases, and 15 bases lay between the germline ends. Germline V lookup: CDR1 SGHAT, CDR2 FQNNGV. CDR3 DNA: TGTGCCAGCAGCTTCAGTAGTGGGGGGTCCAATGAGCAGTTCTTC. Its protein is CASSFSSGGSNEQFF.

The chain has TRBV5-1 and TRBJ2-2, with 13 positions matching TRBD2. Germline CDR1 and CDR2: SGHRS and YFSETQ. The CDR3 is 17 residues long. V lost 5 bases, J lost 2 bases, and 6 bases stayed unmatched. DNA of the CDR3: TGCGCCAGCAGACTGGGACTAGCGGGAAGAAACACCGGGGAGCTGTTTTTT. Protein product: CASRLGLAGRNTGELFF.

The chain has TRBV5-1 and TRBJ1-2; TRBD1 is a possible D gene (5 bases). The ends were cut back, 3 bases at V and 8 bases at J, with 11 bases in the middle. This CDR3 comprises 12 residues. The V gene's germline CDR1 is SGHRS and CDR2 YFSETQ. The CDR3 DNA sequence: TGCGCCAGCAGCTCTGGACACGTCGGCTACACCTTC. As protein: CASSSGHVGYTF.

This sequence joins TRBV2 and TRBJ2-5, with TRBD1 matching 8 bases. The ends lost 6 bases at V and 14 bases at J; junction bases unmatched: 8. This CDR3 is built from 11 residues. CDR1 and CDR2 (germline): SNHLY, FYNNEI. CDR3: CASSLGTGPYF. CDR3 bases: TGTGCCAGCAGCCTAGGGACAGGTCCTTACTTC.

This chain connects TRBV30 to TRBJ1-2; 7 nucleotides align to TRBD1. V shed 2 bases, J shed 2 bases, and the junction held 5 bases outside the gene matches. This CDR3 is built from 14 residues. CDR1 is GTSNPN, CDR2 SVGIG, per germline (reference sequence). The CDR3 region has the DNA TGTGCCTGGAGTCTGTCGACAGGGAACTATGGCTACACCTTC. Protein product: CAWSLSTGNYGYTF.

The V and J genes are TRBV18 and TRBJ2-1; tentatively, D is TRBD2 (5 bases). This CDR3 contains 15 residues. Germline-derived CDR1 and CDR2 are KGHSH and LQKENI. The V and J ends lost 3 bases and 6 bases respectively, with 15 bases between them. CDR3 residues: CASSPARTPSNEQFF. CDR3 coding DNA: TGTGCCAGCTCACCGGCAAGGACTCCTAGCAATGAGCAGTTCTTC.

The CDR3 reads CSVERSGETQYF. In DNA, the CDR3 is TGCAGCGTTGAAAGGAGTGGAGAGACCCAGTACTTC. The V and J genes are TRBV29-1 and TRBJ2-5; no firm D call. Germline values: CDR1 SQVTM, CDR2 ANQGSEA. The CDR3 contains 12 residues. Trimming pared 2 bases from V and 4 bases from J, leaving 8 bases between.

The chain uses TRBV7-2 and TRBJ2-5; TRBD2 aligns across 9 bases. TRBJ2-7 matches the DNA end more closely, so the J call is doubtful. Per germline, CDR1 SGHTA and CDR2 FQGNSA. This CDR3 is 14 amino acids long. CDR3 sequence reads: CASRPLAGPYEQYF. The DNA for the CDR3 is TGTGCCAGCAGACCCCTAGCGGGGCCCTACGAGCAGTACTTC.

Only one count was recorded for this clone. The chain couples TRBV18 to TRBJ2-2; 9 bases align to TRBD2. The CDR3 consists of 15 residues. V lost 1 base, J lost 3 bases, and 0 bases stayed unmatched. Germline-derived CDR1 and CDR2 are KGHSH and LQKENI. As DNA, the CDR3 is TGTGCCAGCTCACCACGACTAGCGGACACCGGGGAGCTGTTTTTT. Translation gives CASSPRLADTGELFF.

The DNA for the CDR3 is TGCGCCAGCAGCCGGGGACTAGCGGCGGCAAGTGAGCAGTTCTTC. This encodes CASSRGLAAASEQFF. V and J are TRBV5-1 and TRBJ2-1; 11 positions match TRBD2. The CDR3 runs to 15 residues. Germline V gene sequence: CDR1 SGHRS, CDR2 YFSETQ. Germline trimming cut 4 bases from V and 9 bases from J; bases unmatched to any gene: 9.

The chain uses TRBV6-5 and TRBJ1-2; D perhaps matches TRBD1 (5 bases). The V end was cut by 5 bases, the J end by 7 bases, with 14 bases between. The germline V gene encodes CDR1 MNHEY and CDR2 SVGAGI. CDR3 size: 13 residues. The DNA of the CDR3 is TGTGCCAGCAGTCCCCCCAGGGCAGTTGGCTACACCTTC. It is translated as CASSPPRAVGYTF.

This clone was detected a few times. One junction end disagrees with the germline gene, perhaps due to a read error. The J gene is TRBJ2-2, the V gene TRBV7-9; D possibly corresponds to TRBD1 (6 bases). The CDR3 contains 16 residues. Germline V gene sequence: CDR1 SEHNR, CDR2 FQNEAQ (reference sequence). CDR3 in DNA: TGTTCCAGCAGCTTAACGGCGGCGAGGGGGAGCGGGGAGCTGTTTTTT. This sequence encodes CSSSLTAARGSGELFF. Complete variable domain (other parts from reference TRBV7-9 and TRBJ2-2): DTGVSQNPRHKITKRGQNVTFRCDPISEHNRLYWYRQTLGQGPEFLTYFQNEAQLEKSRLLSDRFSAERPKGSFSTLEIQRTEQGDSAMYLCSSSLTAARGSGELFFGEGSRLTVL.

This chain uses TRBV6-1 with TRBJ2-1, with 11 bases fitting TRBD2. Trimming cost V 7 bases and J 4 bases; bases outside gene matches: 6. Germline loops: CDR1 MNHNS, CDR2 SASEGT. This CDR3 contains 15 residues. In DNA, the CDR3 is TGTGCCAGCACCTCCGGGACTAGCGGATACAATGAGCAGTTCTTC. It specifies CASTSGTSGYNEQFF.

This chain links TRBV28 with TRBJ2-7, with 9 bases aligning to TRBD2. Germline V CDR1 and CDR2: MDHEN, SYDVKM. The CDR3 totals 14 residues. V lost 7 bases and J lost 0; bases outside the gene matches: 4. CDR3 in DNA: TGTGCCAGCAATAGACTAGCGGCCTCCTACGAGCAGTACTTC. It is translated as CASNRLAASYEQYF.

The chain couples TRBV2 to TRBJ1-5; a possible D gene is TRBD1 (5 bases). The CDR3 runs 13 residues. Trimming pared 10 bases from V and 1 base from J, leaving 11 bases between. Germline CDR1 is SNHLY and CDR2 is FYNNEI. CDR3 bases: TGTGCCACCCGGAGGGACAGCAATCAGCCCCAGCATTTT. It codes for CATRRDSNQPQHF.

The V and J genes are TRBV5-1 and TRBJ1-4, with D tentatively TRBD1 (5 bases). V was trimmed by 3 bases and J by 7 bases, leaving 19 bases between them. Germline CDR1 reads SGHRS; CDR2 reads YFSETQ. This CDR3 contains 16 residues. The CDR3 loop is CASSYRQFPSGEKLFF. The CDR3 region has the DNA TGCGCCAGCAGCTACCGACAGTTCCCGTCGGGTGAAAAACTGTTTTTT.

The chain carries TRBV4-2 and TRBJ2-7; no reliable D call. In germline, CDR1 is LGHNA, CDR2 YNFKEQ. Trimming removed 1 base from V and 0 bases from J, with 10 bases in between. The CDR3 runs 15 residues. This CDR3 is CASSQVRSDSYEQYF. CDR3 bases: TGTGCCAGCAGCCAAGTACGCAGCGACTCCTACGAGCAGTACTTC.

V usage is TRBV5-1 and J usage is TRBJ1-2, with unresolved D. V lost 0 bases and J 7 bases, leaving 13 bases between the germline ends. There are 14 residues in the CDR3. CDR1 is SGHRS, CDR2 YFSETQ, per germline. The CDR3, as DNA: TGCGCCAGCAGCTTGGAATTAGCCTATAGTGGCTACACCTTC. Translating it yields CASSLELAYSGYTF.

In regard to this clone: This sample also contains other DNA sequences that code for the same CDR3. This chain links TRBV29-1 with TRBJ2-5; 7 nucleotides align to TRBD2. The CDR3 runs 14 residues. CDR1 is SQVTM and CDR2 is ANQGSEA in the germline V gene. Trimming cost V 4 bases and J 1 base; bases outside gene matches: 6. The CDR3 DNA sequence: TGCAGCGTTGTTTGGGGGAGGGGCCAAGAGACCCAGTACTTC. Translated, it gives CSVVWGRGQETQYF.

The V call is TRBV18, the J call TRBJ2-7, with 8 bases lining up with TRBD2. Germline CDR1 reads KGHSH; CDR2 reads LQKENI. With 0 bases clipped from V and 7 bases from J, the junction kept 5 bases outside the gene matches. The CDR3 spans 14 residues. This chain's CDR3 is CASSPPRLASEQYF. CDR3 bases: TGTGCCAGCTCACCACCGCGACTAGCGTCAGAGCAGTACTTC.

Concerning this clone itself: A junction end diverges from the germline sequence, so it may reflect a read error. This chain links TRBV5-4 with TRBJ2-1, with a weak D call TRBD1 (5 bases). The germline V gene encodes CDR1 SGHNT and CDR2 YYREEE (reference sequence). This CDR3 region has 13 residues. CDR3 protein: CTSSFRAVNEQFF. CDR3 DNA: TGTACCAGCAGCTTCAGGGCGGTCAATGAGCAGTTCTTC.